The 23 T cell receptor beta chains reported below all come from one sample, sequenced in a study of blood T cell repertoires in COVID-19. Data came from immunoSEQ multiplex PCR; TCRdb stores just in-frame clones and leaves some out. The data show a few hundred thousand clones, with approximately 85% seen just once and less than 2.5% held by the top ten. Sequenced material: PBMCs or T cells enriched from blood (not recorded which). These receptors all come from a woman aged 45 to 65 who had recovered from COVID-19.

This clone showed up just a few times. The V and J genes are TRBV19 and TRBJ2-1; D might be TRBD2 (5 bases). The V gene's germline CDR1 is LNHDA and CDR2 SQIVND (reference sequence). V was clipped by 1 base and J by 2 bases, with 9 bases between them. This CDR3 region has 15 residues. The CDR3 spells CASSIGGDPYNEQFF. CDR3 DNA: TGTGCCAGTAGTATAGGGGGAGACCCCTACAATGAGCAGTTCTTC. The full variable domain, with the rest looked up from reference TRBV19 and TRBJ2-1, is DGGITQSPKYLFRKEGQNVTLSCEQNLNHDAMYWYRQDPGQGLRLIYYSQIVNDFQKGDIAEGYSVSREKKESFPLTVTSAQKNPTAFYLCASSIGGDPYNEQFFGPGTRLTVL.

The rearrangement links TRBV2 to TRBJ2-1, with 12 bases aligning to TRBD2. The V gene's germline CDR1 is SNHLY and CDR2 FYNNEI. After removal of 6 bases from V and 9 bases from J, the junction contained 9 bases not matched to a gene. CDR3 length: 15 residues. CDR3 bases: TGTGCCAGCAGCGGCCTAGCGGGAGGGCGGAGTGAGCAGTTCTTC. This codes for CASSGLAGGRSEQFF. The full variable domain, its missing parts supplied by reference TRBV2 and TRBJ2-1, is EPEVTQTPSHQVTQMGQEVILRCVPISNHLYFYWYRQILGQKVEFLVSFYNNEISEKSEIFDDQFSVERPDGSNFTLKIRSTKLEDSAMYFCASSGLAGGRSEQFFGPGTRLTVL.

The J gene is TRBJ2-1, the V gene TRBV20-1, with 7 bases aligning to TRBD2. The CDR3 has 15 residues. V lost 3 bases to trimming and J lost 9 bases; unmatched junction nucleotides: 14. Germline V gene lookup returns CDR1 DFQATT and CDR2 SNEGSKA (reference sequence). The CDR3 sequence: CSASFLRGGSVEQFF. The CDR3 region has the DNA TGCAGTGCTAGTTTCTTAAGGGGCGGGAGTGTTGAGCAGTTCTTC.

This clone was seen only once. This chain joins TRBV20-1 and TRBJ2-1, with 8 bases fitting TRBD2. This CDR3 is 16 amino acids long. The V gene end was trimmed by 3 bases and the J gene end by 4 bases; junction bases not matched to a gene: 11. Germline-derived CDR1 and CDR2 are DFQATT and SNEGSKA (reference sequence). CDR3 sequence reads: CSASTLAGIRYNEQFF. In nucleotides, the CDR3 is TGCAGTGCTAGTACCCTAGCGGGCATCCGGTACAATGAGCAGTTCTTC.

The V call is TRBV18, the J call TRBJ2-1; weak D call: TRBD2 (6 bases). The length of the CDR3 is 12 residues. The V and J ends lost 7 bases and 3 bases respectively, with 7 bases between them. Germline assignment: CDR1 KGHSH and CDR2 LQKENI. The CDR3 DNA sequence: TGTGCCAGCTGGGACTTCTACAATGAGCAGTTCTTC. Protein sequence: CASWDFYNEQFF.

The chain recombines TRBV19 with TRBJ2-7; TRBD2 agrees at 9 bases. Germline values: CDR1 LNHDA, CDR2 SQIVND (reference sequence). CDR3 size: 16 residues. The V and J ends lost 1 base and 5 bases, in that order; junction bases with no gene match: 9. The CDR3 loop is CASSIVPGLAKNEQYF. CDR3 in DNA: TGTGCCAGTAGTATAGTCCCCGGACTAGCGAAGAACGAGCAGTACTTC.

The V gene is TRBV5-1, the J gene TRBJ2-5; 7 bases are a match to TRBD2. The CDR3 runs to 14 residues. The germline V gene has CDR1 SGHRS and CDR2 YFSETQ. Trimming took 2 bases from V and 5 from J; bases not matched to a gene: 6. In DNA, the CDR3 is TGCGCCAGCAGCTTAGCGGGGAATGGGGAGACCCAGTACTTC. Amino acid sequence: CASSLAGNGETQYF.

The genes are TRBV5-1 and TRBJ2-1; D is possibly TRBD2 (7 bases). V lost 0 bases and J 9 bases, leaving 19 bases between the germline ends. The germline V gene has CDR1 SGHRS and CDR2 YFSETQ. The CDR3 consists of 16 residues. For the CDR3, the DNA is TGCGCCAGCAGCTTGGTTGCCTCGGGGGGCAGTCCTGAGCAGTTCTTC. It codes for CASSLVASGGSPEQFF.

V usage is TRBV2 and J usage is TRBJ1-4; TRBD1 matches at 7 bases. The germline V gene encodes CDR1 SNHLY and CDR2 FYNNEI. The CDR3 consists of 14 residues. Trimming cost V 7 bases and J 10 bases; bases outside gene matches: 12. CDR3 residues: CASKPGGPLGKLFF. As DNA, the CDR3 is TGTGCCAGCAAGCCAGGGGGTCCCCTTGGAAAACTGTTTTTT.

The chain combines TRBV7-9 with TRBJ2-2; 9 bases fit TRBD1. There are 15 residues in the CDR3. V was clipped by 4 bases and J by 4 bases; unmatched bases: 4. In germline, CDR1 is SEHNR, CDR2 FQNEAQ (reference sequence). The CDR3 here is CASSSRQGGTGELFF. DNA of the CDR3: TGTGCCAGCAGCTCAAGACAGGGGGGCACCGGGGAGCTGTTTTTT. Full variable domain (outside the CDR3, taken from reference TRBV7-9 and TRBJ2-2): DTGVSQNPRHKITKRGQNVTFRCDPISEHNRLYWYRQTLGQGPEFLTYFQNEAQLEKSRLLSDRFSAERPKGSFSTLEIQRTEQGDSAMYLCASSSRQGGTGELFFGEGSRLTVL.

The rearrangement links TRBV11-1 to TRBJ2-4; D perhaps matches TRBD1 (6 bases). The length of the CDR3 is 14 residues. V lost 5 bases to trimming and J lost 5 bases, with 13 bases between them. Per germline, CDR1 SGHAT and CDR2 FQDESV (reference sequence). CDR3 protein: CASSPTGNQNIQYF. CDR3 sequence (DNA): TGTGCCAGCAGCCCGACAGGAAACCAAAACATTCAGTACTTC.

The chain links TRBV27 to TRBJ1-2; D possibly corresponds to TRBD1 (5 bases). The CDR3 covers 13 residues. V was trimmed by 4 bases and J by 2 bases, leaving 8 bases between them. Germline CDR1 reads MNHEY; CDR2 reads SMNVEV (reference sequence). CDR3 DNA sequence: TGTGCCAGCAGTTCAGGGCACAACTATGGCTACACCTTC. Residues: CASSSGHNYGYTF.

The V and J genes are TRBV5-8 and TRBJ1-5; tentatively, D is TRBD1 (6 bases). The CDR3 is 12 residues long. CDR1 is SGHTS, CDR2 YDEGEE, per germline. V gave up 4 bases and J gave up 15 bases, with 17 bases separating them. The CDR3, as DNA: TGTGCCAGCAGCCTGACCTCCGGGACAAGGCATTTT. Amino acids: CASSLTSGTRHF. Full variable domain (remainder filled in from reference TRBV5-8 and TRBJ1-5): EAGVTQSPTHLIKTRGQQATLRCSPISGHTSVYWYQQALGLGLQFLLWYDEGEERNRGNFPPRFSGRQFPNYSSELNVNALELEDSALYLCASSLTSGTRHFGDGTRLSIL.

Written as DNA, the CDR3 is TGTGCCAGCAGTCAAGAGGGATTCAATCAGCCCCAGCATTTT. The encoded protein is CASSQEGFNQPQHF. The rearrangement links TRBV28 to TRBJ1-5; D uncertain. Between the trimmed V and J ends, which lost 5 bases and 3 bases, there was a span of 11 bases. The length of the CDR3 is 14 residues. Looked up from germline, CDR1 is MDHEN and CDR2 is SYDVKM.

In this sample, this clone turned up once. The chain carries TRBV6-5 and TRBJ1-2, with D maybe TRBD1 (6 bases). CDR3 length: 15 amino acids. CDR1 and CDR2 from the germline V gene are MNHEY and SVGAGI. V was pared by 5 bases and J by 6 bases, with 19 bases between. As DNA, the CDR3 is TGTGCCAGCAGTCCCCAGAGGGGGAAGGGTCATGGCTACACCTTC. Its translation is CASSPQRGKGHGYTF.

The rearrangement joins TRBV6-5 to TRBJ2-1, with D unclear. V was trimmed by 10 bases and J by 1 base, leaving 14 bases between them. Germline values: CDR1 MNHEY, CDR2 SVGAGI. CDR3 length: 14 residues. In nucleotides, the CDR3 is TGTGCCACGGCAGCCGTGACTTCCTACAATGAGCAGTTCTTC. Translation: CATAAVTSYNEQFF.

V and J are TRBV12-3 or TRBV12-4 and TRBJ1-5, with D perhaps TRBD1 (5 bases). Trimming shortened V by 6 bases and J by 3 bases, and 9 bases separated the two germline ends. The CDR3 runs to 13 residues. The CDR3 DNA follows: TGTGCCAGCAGCTCAGGGCTCAATCAGCCCCAGCATTTT. Protein sequence: CASSSGLNQPQHF.

The chain carries TRBV7-2 and TRBJ1-2; TRBD1 agrees at 10 bases. This CDR3 has 14 amino acids. In germline, CDR1 is SGHTA, CDR2 FQGNSA. V was clipped by 5 bases and J by 4 bases; unmatched bases: 4. The CDR3 sequence: CASSRDRGGYGYTF. In DNA form, the CDR3 reads TGTGCCAGCAGCCGGGACAGGGGAGGCTATGGCTACACCTTC. Together with reference TRBV7-2 and TRBJ1-2, the CDR3 gives the full variable domain: GAGVSQSPSNKVTEKGKDVELRCDPISGHTALYWYRQSLGQGLEFLIYFQGNSAPDKSGLPSDRFSAERTGGSVSTLTIQRTQQEDSAVYLCASSRDRGGYGYTFGSGTRLTVV.

The chain couples TRBV28 to TRBJ1-1, with D hard to call. The germline V gene has CDR1 MDHEN and CDR2 SYDVKM. The CDR3 loop spans 14 amino acids. With 4 bases removed from V and 5 bases from J, the gap between germline ends came to 14 bases. This chain's CDR3 is CASSSFGERTEAFF. The CDR3 DNA sequence: TGTGCCAGCAGTTCATTCGGGGAAAGGACTGAAGCTTTCTTT.

J is TRBJ1-2 and V is TRBV28, with TRBD1 matching over 7 bases. V trimming: 6 bases; J trimming: 6 bases; junction bases outside the gene matches: 13. This CDR3 is 15 amino acids long. CDR1 and CDR2 from the germline V gene are MDHEN and SYDVKM. The CDR3 region has the DNA TGTGCCAGCAGAGGGGGTCCTGAGGGGGCGAATGGCTACACCTTC. Translation: CASRGGPEGANGYTF.

The chain couples TRBV7-2 to TRBJ1-6, with 7 bases that match TRBD1. The CDR3 runs to 17 residues. Germline CDR1 reads SGHTA; CDR2 reads FQGNSA. Trimming took 6 bases from V and 2 from J; bases not matched to a gene: 10. In DNA, the CDR3 is TGTGCCAGCAGGCTAGGGGGCCAAAGCACCTATAATTCACCCCTCCACTTT. It is translated as CASRLGGQSTYNSPLHF.

CDR3 sequence (DNA): TGCAGCGTTGAAATGTTCCCGACAGGGAACACTGAAGCTTTCTTT. Protein: CSVEMFPTGNTEAFF. The rearrangement links TRBV29-1 to TRBJ1-1; maybe TRBD1 (6 bases). Trimming pared 2 bases from V and 1 base from J, leaving 14 bases between. Germline CDR1 SQVTM, CDR2 ANQGSEA. The CDR3 loop spans 15 amino acids.

This chain uses TRBV23-1 with TRBJ2-5; the match to TRBD2 covers 10 bases. TRBV23-1 is an open reading frame, and its role is uncertain. CDR3 size: 17 residues. J was trimmed by 0 bases and V by 0 bases; bases with no gene match: 4. CDR3: CASSQSLTSGYQETQYF. The CDR3 DNA reads as TGCGCCAGCAGTCAATCTCTGACTAGCGGGTACCAAGAGACCCAGTACTTC.